This T cell receptor (beta chain) appears in the sequencing data of a study of CD8+ T cells in alopecia areata. Across the whole study: The study gave treated patients oral tofacitinib at 5 to 10 mg twice daily. Tofacitinib ran 6 to 18 months, followed by 6 months off drug. Percent of scalp involved defined treated patients' severity scores.

TCR sequencing used cDNA made by reverse transcription of extracted RNA. TCRdb keeps only in-frame clones here, not all; method: immunoSEQ multiplex PCR. The sample has over 150,000 clones, 60% to 70% seen once. The treatment is: oral pan-JAK inhibitor, 5-10 mg twice daily. Germline CDR1 and CDR2: KGHSH and LQKENI. V lost 1 base, J lost 0 bases, and 9 bases lay in between. The CDR3 runs to 15 residues. Regarding this clone: Antigen unknown.

Overall study results and limits: Clonality exceeded that of normal scalp in lesional scalp, most notably in alopecia totalis/universalis.

The genes are TRBV18 and TRBJ1-2, with D unclear. The starting material was CD4+ T cells sorted from blood, obtained at week 4, from a patient treated with tofacitinib. This TCR derives from a human donor with alopecia areata. The CDR3 loop is CASSPREQANYGYTF. CDR3 bases: TGTGCCAGCTCACCACGGGAGCAAGCTAACTATGGCTACACCTTC. Looking up the rest from reference TRBV18 and TRBJ1-2 gives the full variable domain: NAGVMQNPRHLVRRRGQEARLRCSPMKGHSHVYWYRQLPEEGLKFMVYLQKENIIDESGMPKERFSAEFPKEGPSILRIQQVVRGDSAAYFCASSPREQANYGYTFGSGTRLTVV.